These 20 T cell receptor beta chains were all obtained from the same sample, sequenced in a study of T cell responses to AZD1222 COVID-19 vaccine. Method: immunoSEQ multiplex PCR; TCRdb's copy keeps in-frame clones and lacks some. In the table there are about 160,000 clones, approximately 90% of which are singletons. Sample: peripheral blood, taken on day 0 of AZD1222 vaccination. Receptor source: an adult in good health.

This clone has more than one count but fewer than ten. The rearrangement joins TRBV9 to TRBJ2-1; D is perhaps TRBD2 (5 bases). V lost 0 bases and J lost 9, with 19 bases in between. The CDR3 sequence is 16 residues long. The germline V gene has CDR1 SGDLS and CDR2 YYNGEE. CDR3 nucleotide sequence: TGTGCCAGCAGCGTAGGTCCTCCAGAGGGTCCGACTGAGCAGTTCTTC. Encoded protein: CASSVGPPEGPTEQFF.

This chain connects TRBV3-1 (or the pseudogene TRBV3-2) to TRBJ2-1, with 10 bases aligning to TRBD2. This CDR3 has 16 amino acids. Germline V gene lookup returns CDR1 LGHDT and CDR2 YNNKEL (reference sequence). The V segment lost 7 bases and the J segment 6 bases; nucleotides outside the gene matches: 12. CDR3 in amino acids: CASTSNLAGEGNEQFF. In nucleotides, the CDR3 is TGTGCCAGCACAAGCAATCTAGCGGGGGAGGGCAATGAGCAGTTCTTC.

J is TRBJ1-4 and V is TRBV28, with D possibly matching TRBD1 (5 bases). Trimming took 6 bases from V and 7 from J, leaving 18 bases between them. Germline V gives CDR1 MDHEN, CDR2 SYDVKM. The CDR3 has 15 amino acids. The CDR3 region is CASSTSGPPGEKLFF. DNA of the CDR3: TGTGCCAGCAGCACTTCAGGGCCACCGGGTGAAAAACTGTTTTTT.

The V and J genes are TRBV6-5 and TRBJ2-3, with TRBD2 matching over 7 bases. V shed 4 bases, J shed 7 bases, and the junction held 8 bases outside the gene matches. CDR3 length: 14 residues. Germline CDR1 is MNHEY and CDR2 is SVGAGI. CDR3 protein: CASSLAGRDYTQYF. CDR3 coding DNA: TGTGCCAGCAGTTTAGCGGGCCGCGACTATACGCAGTATTTT.

The CDR3 is CASSVSQHSNYGYTF. CDR3 bases: TGTGCCAGCAGCGTATCCCAGCACTCTAACTATGGCTACACCTTC. The chain uses TRBV9 and TRBJ1-2, with no clear D. V lost 1 base, J lost 0 bases, and 10 bases lay in between. CDR1 and CDR2 (germline): SGDLS, YYNGEE. The CDR3 is made up of 15 amino acids.

The chain is built from TRBV20-1 and TRBJ2-2, with 8 bases fitting TRBD2. The germline V gene encodes CDR1 DFQATT and CDR2 SNEGSKA (reference sequence). V was clipped by 3 bases and J by 3 bases; unmatched bases: 3. This CDR3 has 14 residues. The CDR3 DNA reads TGCAGTGCTAGTACGGGGGGGTACACCGGGGAGCTGTTTTTT. It encodes CSASTGGYTGELFF.

The V and J genes are TRBV6-1 and TRBJ2-1; D possibly uses TRBD1 or TRBD2 (6 bases each). Trimming cost V 4 bases and J 2 bases, with 15 bases left between them. The CDR3 contains 16 residues. Germline assignment: CDR1 MNHNS and CDR2 SASEGT. This CDR3 reads CASSAPGAIPYNEQFF. The CDR3 nucleotides are TGTGCCAGCAGTGCGCCGGGGGCTATACCCTACAATGAGCAGTTCTTC.

The chain carries TRBV7-3 and TRBJ2-1, with 8 bases that match TRBD1. V shed 5 bases, J shed 6 bases, and the junction held 3 bases outside the gene matches. The CDR3 spans 13 residues. Germline-derived CDR1 and CDR2 are SGHTA and FQGTGA. CDR3 loop: CASSTTGGNEQFF. In nucleotides, the CDR3 is TGTGCCAGCAGCACAACAGGGGGCAATGAGCAGTTCTTC.

The rearrangement links TRBV28 to TRBJ1-4, with 7 bases aligning to TRBD1. The germline V gene has CDR1 MDHEN and CDR2 SYDVKM. This CDR3 has 16 amino acids. Trimming at V came to 7 bases and at J to 3 bases, leaving 11 bases not matched to a gene. Here the CDR3 DNA reads TGTGCCAGCAAAACCCCGGCCGGGACAGCTAATGAAAAACTGTTTTTT. Translating gives CASKTPAGTANEKLFF.

The gene calls are TRBV27 and TRBJ2-2; 12 bases match TRBD2. The trim removed 3 bases at V and 5 bases at J, leaving 4 bases unmatched. This CDR3 region has 16 residues. Germline assignment: CDR1 MNHEY and CDR2 SMNVEV (reference sequence). The CDR3 here is CASSFLLAGGTGELFF. CDR3 DNA: TGTGCCAGCAGTTTTTTACTAGCGGGGGGTACCGGGGAGCTGTTTTTT.

The CDR3 loop is CASSAFLSGFSSLHF. The DNA for the CDR3 is TGTGCCAGCAGCGCCTTCCTCTCAGGGTTTTCTAGCCTCCACTTT. The V and J genes are TRBV7-8 and TRBJ1-6, with D perhaps matching TRBD1 (5 bases). The CDR3 is 15 residues long. V lost 5 bases and J 15 bases, leaving 23 bases between the germline ends. The germline CDR1 and CDR2 sequences are SGHVS and FQNEAQ.

This chain links TRBV27 with TRBJ2-2, with D perhaps matching TRBD1 or TRBD2 (5 bases each). Germline V gives CDR1 MNHEY, CDR2 SMNVEV (reference sequence). The CDR3 is 16 residues long. V was pared by 3 bases and J by 5 bases, with 16 bases between. The CDR3, as DNA: TGTGCCAGCAGTTTGCGGGTGGGGGAGAGGACCGGGGAGCTGTTTTTT. Its protein is CASSLRVGERTGELFF.

This clone occurred once. The V and J genes are TRBV9 and TRBJ2-1, with 7 bases lining up with TRBD2. With 3 bases clipped from V and 4 bases from J, the junction kept 10 bases outside the gene matches. CDR1 is SGDLS, CDR2 YYNGEE, per germline. The CDR3 covers 16 residues. CDR3 sequence: CASSATGTTLYNEQFF. The CDR3 DNA reads TGTGCCAGCAGCGCTACCGGGACTACCTTATACAATGAGCAGTTCTTC.

V and J are TRBV28 and TRBJ2-5, with a possible D match to TRBD2 (6 bases). The V end was cut by 3 bases, the J end by 2 bases, with 7 bases between. The germline CDR1 and CDR2 sequences are MDHEN and SYDVKM. The length of the CDR3 is 13 residues. CDR3 amino acids: CASSFGGQETQYF. Written as DNA, the CDR3 is TGTGCCAGCAGTTTTGGGGGGCAAGAGACCCAGTACTTC.

V gene TRBV5-1 combines with J gene TRBJ2-7; the D is unclear. This CDR3 has 16 amino acids. The germline CDR1 and CDR2 sequences are SGHRS and YFSETQ. V lost 4 bases and J 0 bases, leaving 17 bases between the germline ends. CDR3 sequence (DNA): TGCGCCAGCAGCCGAAGCGCGGCAGGAGTCTCCTACGAGCAGTACTTC. It specifies CASSRSAAGVSYEQYF.

The chain combines TRBV19 with TRBJ1-2, with no clear D. V was clipped by 1 base and J by 4 bases, with 7 bases between them. The germline CDR1 and CDR2 sequences are LNHDA and SQIVND (reference sequence). The CDR3 contains 13 residues. The CDR3 sequence is CASSIGTGYGYTF. CDR3 nucleotides: TGTGCCAGTAGTATAGGGACGGGCTATGGCTACACCTTC.

V and J are TRBV7-9 and TRBJ2-1, with 11 bases identical to TRBD2. This CDR3 spans 17 amino acids. Per germline, CDR1 SEHNR and CDR2 FQNEAQ (reference sequence). The ends lost 0 bases at V and 4 bases at J; junction bases unmatched: 5. CDR3 amino acids: CASSLALAGGLYNEQFF. Here the CDR3 DNA reads TGTGCCAGCAGCTTAGCCCTAGCGGGGGGCCTTTACAATGAGCAGTTCTTC.

This clone has only one observation. The chain has TRBV27 and TRBJ2-1; TRBD2 aligns across 11 bases. The V and J ends lost 1 base and 7 bases, in that order; junction bases with no gene match: 9. The CDR3 spans 17 residues. From germline, CDR1 is MNHEY and CDR2 SMNVEV (reference sequence). The CDR3 loop reads CASSLFGSGGGGNEQFF. In DNA, the CDR3 is TGTGCCAGCAGTTTATTCGGTAGCGGGGGGGGAGGGAATGAGCAGTTCTTC.

The V call is TRBV9, the J call TRBJ2-5; 12 bases align to TRBD2. The CDR3 runs to 16 residues. J was trimmed by 5 bases and V by 0 bases; bases with no gene match: 5. The germline V gene has CDR1 SGDLS and CDR2 YYNGEE. CDR3 in DNA: TGTGCCAGCAGCGTAGCTAGCGGGGGGGCCTGGGAGACCCAGTACTTC. It specifies CASSVASGGAWETQYF.

This clone was counted once. The V gene is TRBV19, the J gene TRBJ1-5, with D possibly matching TRBD1 (5 bases). The length of the CDR3 is 15 residues. Trimming shortened V by 11 bases and J by 0 bases, and 17 bases separated the two germline ends. Germline values: CDR1 LNHDA, CDR2 SQIVND (reference sequence). CDR3 nucleotides: TGTGCCTCCCAGGGACGGGAAAATAGCAATCAGCCCCAGCATTTT. It is translated as CASQGRENSNQPQHF.